The entry that follows covers one T cell receptor (beta chain) sequence. What it recognizes is unknown. Naive CD4+ cells had CD25+ Tregs removed. V lost 1 base and J lost 5, with 13 bases in between. The CDR3 is 15 amino acids. Germline V lookup: CDR1 SGHRS, CDR2 YFSETQ. Study-level findings and limits: Tumor Treg TCRs overlapped most with tumor naive CD4+ cells.

Full-length variable regions came from constant-region reverse primers plus semi-nested Nested Universal Primer A PCR. TCRdb re-called the 5' RACE reads with MiXCR, one entry per CDR3 protein. The data contain nearly 55,000 distinct CDR3 sequences, approximately 23% of them singletons. Sample: tumor-infiltrating naive CD4+ T cells sorted from the breast tumor. Subset specified: naive CD4+ T cells, CD4+CD45RA+CD25-. This TCR came from a female donor with breast cancer. The chain couples TRBV5-1 to TRBJ1-5; a weak D match, TRBD1 (5 bases). The CDR3 is CASSLIGRDDQPQHF. CDR3 in DNA: TGCGCCAGCAGCTTGATCGGCAGGGATGATCAGCCCCAGCATTTT.